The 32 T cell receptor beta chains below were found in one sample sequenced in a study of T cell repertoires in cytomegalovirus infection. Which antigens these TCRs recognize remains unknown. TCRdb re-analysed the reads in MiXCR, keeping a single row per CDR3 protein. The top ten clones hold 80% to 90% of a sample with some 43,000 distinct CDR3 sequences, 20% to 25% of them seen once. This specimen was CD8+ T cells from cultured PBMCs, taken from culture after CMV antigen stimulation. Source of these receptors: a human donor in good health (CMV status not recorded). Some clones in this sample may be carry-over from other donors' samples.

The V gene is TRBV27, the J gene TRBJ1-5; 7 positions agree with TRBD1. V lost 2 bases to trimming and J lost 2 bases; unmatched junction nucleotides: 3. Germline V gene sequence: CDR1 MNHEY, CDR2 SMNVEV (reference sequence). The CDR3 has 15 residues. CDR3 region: CASSLQGVGNQPQHF. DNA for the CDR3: TGTGCCAGCAGTTTACAGGGGGTCGGCAATCAGCCCCAGCATTTT.

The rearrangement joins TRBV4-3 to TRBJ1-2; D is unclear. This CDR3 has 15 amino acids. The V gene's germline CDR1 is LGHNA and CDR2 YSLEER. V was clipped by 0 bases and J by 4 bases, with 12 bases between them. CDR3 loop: CASSQDSYKGYGYTF. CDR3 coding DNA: TGCGCCAGCAGCCAAGATAGTTATAAGGGCTATGGCTACACCTTC.

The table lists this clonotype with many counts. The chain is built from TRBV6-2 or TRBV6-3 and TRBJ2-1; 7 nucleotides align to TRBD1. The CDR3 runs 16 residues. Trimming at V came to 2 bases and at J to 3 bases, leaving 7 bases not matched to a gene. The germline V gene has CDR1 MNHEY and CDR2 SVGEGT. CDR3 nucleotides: TGTGCCAGCAGTTACGCCATTACAGGGGTCTACAATGAGCAGTTCTTC. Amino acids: CASSYAITGVYNEQFF.

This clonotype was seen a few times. In nucleotides, the CDR3 is TGTGCCATCCGGGGGGGGACAGCTACCTACGAGCAGTACTTC. Its translation is CAIRGGTATYEQYF. The chain uses TRBV2 and TRBJ2-7, with D perhaps TRBD2 (8 bases). This CDR3 is built from 14 residues. CDR1 and CDR2 from the germline V gene are SNHLY and FYNNEI. The ends were cut back, 10 bases at V and 2 bases at J, with 18 bases in the middle.

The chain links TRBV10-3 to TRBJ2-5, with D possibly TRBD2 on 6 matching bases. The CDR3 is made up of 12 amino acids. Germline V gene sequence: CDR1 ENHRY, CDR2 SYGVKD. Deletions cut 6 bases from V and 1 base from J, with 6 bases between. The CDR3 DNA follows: TGTGCCATCAGCGGGGGCCAAGAGACCCAGTACTTC. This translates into CAISGGQETQYF.

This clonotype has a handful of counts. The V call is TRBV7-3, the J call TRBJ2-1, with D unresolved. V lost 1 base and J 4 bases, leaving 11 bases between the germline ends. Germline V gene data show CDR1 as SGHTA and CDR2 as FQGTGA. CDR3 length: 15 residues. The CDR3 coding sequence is TGTGCCAGCAGCTTAAGGGCAGATTTGTACAATGAGCAGTTCTTC. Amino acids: CASSLRADLYNEQFF.

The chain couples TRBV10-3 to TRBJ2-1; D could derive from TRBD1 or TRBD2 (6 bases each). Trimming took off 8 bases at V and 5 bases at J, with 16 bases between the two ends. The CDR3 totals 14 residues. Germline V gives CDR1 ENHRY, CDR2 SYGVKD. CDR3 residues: CAIREGGHNNEQFF. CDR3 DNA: TGTGCCATCCGAGAGGGGGGACATAACAATGAGCAGTTCTTC.

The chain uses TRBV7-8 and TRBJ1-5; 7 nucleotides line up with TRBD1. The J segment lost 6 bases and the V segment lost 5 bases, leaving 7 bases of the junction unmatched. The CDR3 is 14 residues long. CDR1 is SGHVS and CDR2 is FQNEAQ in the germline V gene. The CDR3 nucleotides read TGTGCCAGCAGCCCACAGGGGTTAGGTCAGCCCCAGCATTTT. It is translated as CASSPQGLGQPQHF.

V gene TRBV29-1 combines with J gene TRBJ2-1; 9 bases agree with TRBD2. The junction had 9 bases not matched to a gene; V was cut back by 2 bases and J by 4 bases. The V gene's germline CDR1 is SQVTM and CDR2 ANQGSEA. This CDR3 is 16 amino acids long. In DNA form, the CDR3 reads TGCAGCGTTGAATTTGCGGGAGGGCCGGTTTACAATGAGCAGTTCTTC. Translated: CSVEFAGGPVYNEQFF.

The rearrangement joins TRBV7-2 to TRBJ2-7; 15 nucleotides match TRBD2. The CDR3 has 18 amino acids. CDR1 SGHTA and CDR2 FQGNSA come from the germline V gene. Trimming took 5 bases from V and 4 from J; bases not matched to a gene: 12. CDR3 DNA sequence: TGTGCCAGCAGCCCCCGGTGGACTAGCGGGAGGGCCTCTTACGAGCAGTACTTC. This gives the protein CASSPRWTSGRASYEQYF.

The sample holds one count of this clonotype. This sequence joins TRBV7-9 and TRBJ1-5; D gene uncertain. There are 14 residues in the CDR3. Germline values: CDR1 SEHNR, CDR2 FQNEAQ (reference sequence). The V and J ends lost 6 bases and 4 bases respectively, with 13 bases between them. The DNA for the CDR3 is TGTGCCAGCAGTTCCGCGGGTGCGAATCAGCCCCAGCATTTT. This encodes CASSSAGANQPQHF.

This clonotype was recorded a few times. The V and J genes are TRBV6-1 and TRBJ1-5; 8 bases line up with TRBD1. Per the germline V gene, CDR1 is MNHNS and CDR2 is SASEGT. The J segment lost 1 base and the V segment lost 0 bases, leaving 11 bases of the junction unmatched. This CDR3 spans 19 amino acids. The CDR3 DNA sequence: TGTGCCAGCAGTGAAGCCCCAGGGGGCTGGGTTAGAAGCAATCAGCCCCAGCATTTT. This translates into CASSEAPGGWVRSNQPQHF.

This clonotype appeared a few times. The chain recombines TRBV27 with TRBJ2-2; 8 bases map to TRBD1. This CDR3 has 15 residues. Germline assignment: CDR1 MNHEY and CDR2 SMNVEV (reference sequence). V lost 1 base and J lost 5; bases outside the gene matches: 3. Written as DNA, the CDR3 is TGTGCCAGCAGTTTATACCGGACAGGGACCGGGGAGCTGTTTTTT. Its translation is CASSLYRTGTGELFF.

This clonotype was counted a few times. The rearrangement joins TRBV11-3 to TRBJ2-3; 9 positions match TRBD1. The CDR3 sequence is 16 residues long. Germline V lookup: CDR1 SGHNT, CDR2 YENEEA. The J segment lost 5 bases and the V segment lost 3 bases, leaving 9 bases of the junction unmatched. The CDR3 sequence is CASSFHRGLYVDTQYF. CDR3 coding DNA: TGTGCCAGCAGCTTCCACAGGGGGCTGTATGTAGATACGCAGTATTTT. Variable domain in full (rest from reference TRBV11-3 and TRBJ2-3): EAGVVQSPRYKIIEKKQPVAFWCNPISGHNTLYWYLQNLGQGPELLIRYENEEAVDDSQLPKDRFSAERLKGVDSTLKIQPAELGDSAVYLCASSFHRGLYVDTQYFGPGTRLTVL.

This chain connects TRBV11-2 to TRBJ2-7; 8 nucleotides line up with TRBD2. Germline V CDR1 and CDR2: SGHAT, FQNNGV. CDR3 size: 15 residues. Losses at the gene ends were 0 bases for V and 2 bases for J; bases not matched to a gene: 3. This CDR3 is CASSLEGSGAYEQYF. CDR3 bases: TGTGCCAGCAGCTTAGAGGGTAGCGGGGCCTACGAGCAGTACTTC.

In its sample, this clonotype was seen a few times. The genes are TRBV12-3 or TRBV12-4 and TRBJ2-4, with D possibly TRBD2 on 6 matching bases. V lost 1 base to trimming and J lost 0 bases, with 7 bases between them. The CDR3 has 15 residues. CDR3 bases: TGTGCCAGCAGTTTAGAGGGAGGAGCCAAAAACATTCAGTACTTC. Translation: CASSLEGGAKNIQYF.

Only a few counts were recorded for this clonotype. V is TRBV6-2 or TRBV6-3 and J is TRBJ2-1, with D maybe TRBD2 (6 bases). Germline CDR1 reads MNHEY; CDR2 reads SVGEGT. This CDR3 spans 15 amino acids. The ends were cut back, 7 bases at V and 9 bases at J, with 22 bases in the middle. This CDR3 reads CASTQGRELFGEQFF. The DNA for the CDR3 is TGTGCCAGCACCCAAGGGCGGGAACTGTTCGGTGAGCAGTTCTTC.

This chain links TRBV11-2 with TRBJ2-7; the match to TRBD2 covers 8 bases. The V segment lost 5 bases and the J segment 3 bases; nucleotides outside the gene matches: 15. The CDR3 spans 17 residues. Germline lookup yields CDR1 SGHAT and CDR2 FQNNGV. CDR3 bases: TGTGCCAGCAGCATACTAGACCTGGGACGGGAGGGCTACGAGCAGTACTTC. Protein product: CASSILDLGREGYEQYF.

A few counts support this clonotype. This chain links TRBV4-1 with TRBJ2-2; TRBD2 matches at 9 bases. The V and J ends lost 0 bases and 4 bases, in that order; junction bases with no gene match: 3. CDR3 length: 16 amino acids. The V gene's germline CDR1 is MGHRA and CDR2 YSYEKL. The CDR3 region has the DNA TGCGCCAGCAGCCAAGATCTAGCGGGGTCCACCGGGGAGCTGTTTTTT. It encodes CASSQDLAGSTGELFF.

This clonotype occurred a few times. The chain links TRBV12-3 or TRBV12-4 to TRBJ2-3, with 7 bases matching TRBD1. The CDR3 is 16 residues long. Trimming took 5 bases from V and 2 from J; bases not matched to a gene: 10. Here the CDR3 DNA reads TGTGCCAGCAGTGAGGTTAACAGGGGAGACACAGATACGCAGTATTTT. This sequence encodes CASSEVNRGDTDTQYF.

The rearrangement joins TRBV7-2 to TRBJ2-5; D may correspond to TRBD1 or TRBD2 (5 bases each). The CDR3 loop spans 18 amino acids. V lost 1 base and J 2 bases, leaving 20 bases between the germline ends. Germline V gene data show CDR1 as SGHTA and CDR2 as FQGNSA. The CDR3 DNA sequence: TGTGCCAGCAGCTTAGAAGGGATCGGGGCGGAGATACAAGAGACCCAGTACTTC. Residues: CASSLEGIGAEIQETQYF.

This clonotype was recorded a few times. CDR3 in amino acids: CASRDPGGDEQYF. CDR3 nucleotide sequence: TGTGCCAGCAGAGACCCCGGGGGCGACGAGCAGTACTTC. The chain carries TRBV6-6 and TRBJ2-7, with D perhaps given as TRBD1 or TRBD2 (6 bases each). V shed 6 bases and J shed 5 bases, with 14 bases lying between them. CDR1 and CDR2 from the germline V gene are MNHNY and SVGAGI (reference sequence). CDR3 length: 13 residues.

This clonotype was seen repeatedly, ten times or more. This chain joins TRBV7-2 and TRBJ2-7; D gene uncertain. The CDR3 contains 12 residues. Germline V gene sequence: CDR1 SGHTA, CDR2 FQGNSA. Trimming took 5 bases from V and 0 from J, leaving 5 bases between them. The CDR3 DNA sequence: TGTGCCAGCAGCCCTAGCTCCTACGAGCAGTACTTC. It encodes CASSPSSYEQYF.

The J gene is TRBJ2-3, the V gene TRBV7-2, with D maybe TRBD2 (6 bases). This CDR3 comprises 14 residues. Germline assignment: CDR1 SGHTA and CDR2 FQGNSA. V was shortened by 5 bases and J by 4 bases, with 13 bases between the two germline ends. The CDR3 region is CASSPAGTPDTQYF. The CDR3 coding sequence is TGTGCCAGCAGCCCTGCCGGGACTCCAGATACGCAGTATTTT.

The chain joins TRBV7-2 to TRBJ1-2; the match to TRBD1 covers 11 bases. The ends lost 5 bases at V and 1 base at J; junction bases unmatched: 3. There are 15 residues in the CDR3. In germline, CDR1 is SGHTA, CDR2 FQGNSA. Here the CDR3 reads CASSPGTGGNYGYTF. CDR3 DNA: TGTGCCAGCAGCCCTGGGACAGGGGGTAACTATGGCTACACCTTC.

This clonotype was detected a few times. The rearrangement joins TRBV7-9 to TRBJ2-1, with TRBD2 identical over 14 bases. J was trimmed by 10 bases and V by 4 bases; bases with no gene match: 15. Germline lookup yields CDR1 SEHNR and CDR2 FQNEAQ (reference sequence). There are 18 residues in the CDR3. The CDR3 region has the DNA TGTGCCAGCAGCTCCCCGACTAGCGGGAGGGCCAGTACGCGGGAGCAGTTCTTC. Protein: CASSSPTSGRASTREQFF. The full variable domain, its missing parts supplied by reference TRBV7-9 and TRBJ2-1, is DTGVSQNPRHKITKRGQNVTFRCDPISEHNRLYWYRQTLGQGPEFLTYFQNEAQLEKSRLLSDRFSAERPKGSFSTLEIQRTEQGDSAMYLCASSSPTSGRASTREQFFGPGTRLTVL.

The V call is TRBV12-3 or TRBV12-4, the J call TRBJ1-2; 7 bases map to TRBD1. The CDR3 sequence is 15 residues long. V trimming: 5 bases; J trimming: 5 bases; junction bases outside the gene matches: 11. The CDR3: CASSQEHRGLYGYTF. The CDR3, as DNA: TGTGCCAGCAGTCAAGAACACAGGGGTCTGTATGGCTACACCTTC.

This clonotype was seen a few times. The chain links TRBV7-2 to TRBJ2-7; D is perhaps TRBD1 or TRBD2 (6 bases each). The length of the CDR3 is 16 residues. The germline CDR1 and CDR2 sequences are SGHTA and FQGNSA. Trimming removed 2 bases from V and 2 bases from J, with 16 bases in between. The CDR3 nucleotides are TGTGCCAGCAGCTTAACTCGGGGGCTAACTCCCTACGAGCAGTACTTC. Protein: CASSLTRGLTPYEQYF.

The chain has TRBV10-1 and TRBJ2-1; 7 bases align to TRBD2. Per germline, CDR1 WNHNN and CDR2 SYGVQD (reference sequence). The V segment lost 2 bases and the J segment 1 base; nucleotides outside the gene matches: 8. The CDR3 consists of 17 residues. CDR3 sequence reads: CASSEEASGRSYNEQFF. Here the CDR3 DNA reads TGCGCCAGCAGTGAGGAGGCTAGCGGTAGATCCTACAATGAGCAGTTCTTC.

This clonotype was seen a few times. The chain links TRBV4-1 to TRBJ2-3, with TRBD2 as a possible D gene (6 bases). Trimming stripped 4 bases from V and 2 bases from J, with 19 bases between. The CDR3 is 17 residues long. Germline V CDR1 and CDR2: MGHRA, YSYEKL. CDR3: CASSPHRGSGVTDTQYF. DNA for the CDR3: TGCGCCAGCAGCCCCCACCGGGGATCGGGAGTCACAGATACGCAGTATTTT.

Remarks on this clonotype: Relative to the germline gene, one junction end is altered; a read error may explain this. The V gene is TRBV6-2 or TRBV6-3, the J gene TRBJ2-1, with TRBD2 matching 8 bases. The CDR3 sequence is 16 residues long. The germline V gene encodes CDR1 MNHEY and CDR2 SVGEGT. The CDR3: CARSYGAGGNYNEQFF. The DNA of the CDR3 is TGTGCCCGCAGTTACGGGGCGGGAGGAAACTACAATGAGCAGTTCTTC.

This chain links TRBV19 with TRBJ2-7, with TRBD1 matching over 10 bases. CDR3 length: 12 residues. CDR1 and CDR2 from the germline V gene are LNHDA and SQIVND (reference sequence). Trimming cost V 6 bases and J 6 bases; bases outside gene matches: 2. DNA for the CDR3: TGTGCCAGTAGGCGGACAGGGGGCGAGCAGTACTTC. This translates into CASRRTGGEQYF. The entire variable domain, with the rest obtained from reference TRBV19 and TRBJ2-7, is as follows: DGGITQSPKYLFRKEGQNVTLSCEQNLNHDAMYWYRQDPGQGLRLIYYSQIVNDFQKGDIAEGYSVSREKKESFPLTVTSAQKNPTAFYLCASRRTGGEQYFGPGTRLTVT.